These T cell receptor beta chains were read from a single sample in a study of blood T cell repertoires in COVID-19. Data came from immunoSEQ multiplex PCR; TCRdb stores just in-frame clones and leaves some out. The data show 45,000 or so clones, 85% to 90% seen once. Source material: peripheral blood. These TCRs come from a man aged 40-50 years with active COVID-19. Both conserved end residues are part of each CDR3. Each record gives: D gene, V gene, J gene, clone size, CDR3 protein, CDR3 DNA. D genes are given only for firm matches. Clone size is not always given. Where it is, it says once, few, many or a class for expanded clones.

>-|TRBV12-3/TRBV12-4|TRBJ1-6|-
CASSLRNSPLHF
TGTGCCAGCAGTTTGAGAAATTCACCCCTCCACTTT
>-|TRBV24-1|TRBJ1-1|-
CATGEGGSTEAFF
TGTGCCACCGGCGAGGGCGGGAGCACTGAAGCTTTCTTT
>-|TRBV6-2/TRBV6-3|TRBJ1-2|-
CASSFFGQNFWGGYTF
TGTGCCAGCAGTTTTTTTGGACAGAATTTTTGGGGCGGCTACACCTTC
>-|TRBV6-6|TRBJ1-1|-
CASSRDISTEAFF
TGTGCCAGCAGTCGGGACATCAGCACTGAAGCTTTCTTT
>TRBD2|TRBV10-3|TRBJ2-3|-
CAISEGGSGPNPDTQYF
TGTGCCATCAGTGAGGGGGGTAGCGGGCCCAACCCAGATACGCAGTATTTT
>TRBD1|TRBV3-1/TRBV3-2|TRBJ1-1|once
CASSHTGAAFF
TGTGCCAGCAGCCACACAGGGGCGGCTTTCTTT
>-|TRBV6-1|TRBJ1-2|once
CASSEKPGSLSYGYTF
TGTGCCAGCAGTGAAAAACCCGGGTCCCTTTCCTATGGCTACACCTTC
>-|TRBV6-6|TRBJ1-5|-
CASSSGQQLSNQPQHF
TGTGCCAGCAGTTCAGGACAGCAACTTAGCAATCAGCCCCAGCATTTT
>TRBD2|TRBV27|TRBJ2-7|-
CASSYPGAGPYEQYF
TGTGCCAGCAGTTACCCCGGAGCGGGACCCTACGAGCAGTACTTC
>-|TRBV6-1|TRBJ1-5|once
CASSETGGQPQHF
TGTGCCAGCAGTGAGACGGGTGGTCAGCCCCAGCATTTT
>TRBD2|TRBV19|TRBJ2-5|-
CASQPSGARAETQYF
TGTGCCAGTCAGCCTAGCGGGGCGAGGGCGGAGACCCAGTACTTC
>TRBD2|TRBV28|TRBJ2-1|-
CASNLAGTAKQQFF
TGTGCCAGTAATCTAGCGGGGACCGCTAAGCAGCAGTTCTTC
>TRBD1|TRBV5-6|TRBJ1-2|-
CASSNRDRAYGYTF
TGTGCCAGCAGCAACCGGGACAGGGCTTATGGCTACACCTTC
>-|TRBV18|TRBJ2-7|-
CASSPTIDEQYF
TGTGCCAGCTCACCCACGATAGACGAGCAGTACTTC
>TRBD1|TRBV9|TRBJ1-3|-
CASSPRTGIFPNTIYF
TGTGCCAGCAGCCCACGGACAGGAATTTTCCCAAACACCATATATTTT
>-|TRBV28|TRBJ1-1|-
CASSLPARIPTDREAFF
TGTGCCAGCAGTCTCCCCGCACGGATCCCGACTGATCGGGAAGCTTTCTTT
>-|TRBV7-2|TRBJ1-4|few
CASSLGGREKLFF
TGTGCCAGCAGCTTAGGTGGGAGGGAAAAACTGTTTTTT
>TRBD2|TRBV7-2|TRBJ2-2|-
CASSLARLAGGWNTGELFF
TGTGCCAGCAGCTTAGCCAGACTAGCGGGAGGGTGGAACACCGGGGAGCTGTTTTTT
>TRBD1|TRBV4-1|TRBJ1-2|-
CASSQADRGSRGYTF
TGCGCCAGCAGCCAAGCCGACAGGGGGTCTCGGGGCTACACCTTC
>-|TRBV5-1|TRBJ2-3|once
CASSLGSEDTQYF
TGCGCCAGCAGCTTGGGCTCCGAGGATACGCAGTATTTT
>TRBD1|TRBV30|TRBJ2-3|-
CAWSARDRVFSTDTQYF
TGTGCCTGGAGTGCCCGGGACAGGGTCTTTAGCACAGATACGCAGTATTTT
>TRBD2|TRBV10-3|TRBJ2-7|-
CAISGDFGGDFSYEQYF
TGTGCCATCAGTGGGGATTTCGGGGGGGACTTCTCCTACGAGCAGTACTTC
>TRBD2|TRBV5-4|TRBJ2-7|-
CASSLLAGADYEQYF
TGTGCCAGCAGCCTCCTAGCGGGAGCAGACTACGAGCAGTACTTC
>-|TRBV7-9|TRBJ1-1|-
CASSSYGGNTEAFF
TGTGCCAGCAGCTCCTACGGCGGAAACACTGAAGCTTTCTTT
>-|TRBV28|TRBJ1-5|-
CASSLSAGNQPQHF
TGTGCCAGCAGTTTATCGGCGGGTAATCAGCCCCAGCATTTT
>-|TRBV6-5|TRBJ2-3|-
CASSWQSTDTQYF
TGTGCCAGCTCTTGGCAAAGCACAGATACGCAGTATTTT
>TRBD1|TRBV30|TRBJ1-2|-
CAWRRGQADGYTF
TGTGCCTGGAGGCGGGGACAGGCGGATGGCTACACCTTC
>-|TRBV27|TRBJ2-7|-
CASSVQPGPYYEQYF
TGTGCCAGCAGCGTGCAACCAGGTCCTTACTACGAGCAGTACTTC
>TRBD1|TRBV28|TRBJ2-7|-
CASSSAGTGAEQYF
TGTGCCAGCAGTTCCGCCGGGACAGGGGCCGAGCAGTACTTC
>-|TRBV27|TRBJ1-2|-
CASSLAGTLTNYGYTF
TGTGCCAGCAGCCTCGCCGGGACACTTACTAACTATGGCTACACCTTC
>TRBD2|TRBV2|TRBJ2-1|-
CASSEAASGRAFEQFF
TGTGCCAGCAGTGAAGCAGCCAGCGGGAGGGCGTTTGAGCAGTTCTTC
>-|TRBV9|TRBJ2-3|-
CASSEPGGTDTQYF
TGTGCCAGCAGCGAGCCCGGGGGCACAGATACGCAGTATTTT
>TRBD1|TRBV6-5|TRBJ1-5|once
CASRRTGRNNQPQHF
TGTGCCAGCAGACGGACAGGGAGGAACAATCAGCCCCAGCATTTT
>TRBD2|TRBV5-4|TRBJ2-1|-
CASSQGLAGPNEQFF
TGTGCCAGCAGCCAGGGACTAGCGGGACCCAATGAGCAGTTCTTC
>-|TRBV3-1/TRBV3-2|TRBJ2-3|-
CASSFGQSSTDTQYF
TGTGCCAGCAGCTTCGGACAGTCTAGCACAGATACGCAGTATTTT
>TRBD2|TRBV20-1|TRBJ2-7|-
CSASFRLAGVNEQYF
TGCAGTGCGAGTTTTAGACTAGCGGGAGTTAACGAGCAGTACTTC
>-|TRBV24-1|TRBJ1-2|-
CATSDRGNYGYTF
TGTGCCACCAGTGACAGGGGAAACTATGGCTACACCTTC
>-|TRBV6-6|TRBJ1-5|-
CASSYRLRVGQPQHF
TGTGCCAGCAGTTACCGGCTCAGGGTCGGGCAGCCCCAGCATTTT
>TRBD2|TRBV5-1|TRBJ2-7|-
CASSPGLAGYEQYF
TGCGCCAGCAGCCCAGGACTAGCGGGGTACGAGCAGTACTTC
>TRBD2|TRBV15|TRBJ2-3|once
CATSRDPATSGRGDTQYF
TGTGCCACCAGCAGAGATCCCGCGACTAGCGGGAGGGGGGATACGCAGTATTTT
>-|TRBV24-1|TRBJ1-6|-
CATSAPGVDSPLHF
TGTGCCACCAGTGCCCCGGGGGTGGATTCACCCCTCCACTTT
>TRBD2|TRBV3-1/TRBV3-2|TRBJ2-7|-
CASSERGGTSGRNEQYF
TGTGCCAGCAGCGAAAGGGGCGGGACTAGCGGGAGAAACGAGCAGTACTTC
>-|TRBV20-1|TRBJ1-2|-
CSASPGLNYGYTF
TGCAGTGCTAGTCCCGGACTGAACTATGGCTACACCTTC
>-|TRBV6-6|TRBJ2-2|-
CASSYADGADGELFF
TGTGCCAGCAGTTACGCGGATGGGGCGGACGGGGAGCTGTTTTTT
>-|TRBV5-1|TRBJ2-3|-
CASSLQAGDTQYF
TGCGCCAGCAGCCTGCAGGCAGGAGATACGCAGTATTTT
>TRBD1|TRBV5-1|TRBJ2-7|-
CASRDRGIREQYF
TGCGCCAGTAGGGACAGGGGGATTCGGGAGCAGTACTTC
>TRBD2|TRBV7-9|TRBJ2-5|few
CASSLAVTGGETQYF
TGTGCCAGCAGCTTAGCGGTAACGGGAGGAGAGACCCAGTACTTC
>-|TRBV18|TRBJ2-1|-
CASSPLQGGEQFF
TGTGCCAGCTCACCATTACAGGGTGGCGAGCAGTTCTTC
>-|TRBV28|TRBJ2-1|-
CASSALQASSYNEQFF
TGTGCCAGCAGTGCTCTCCAGGCGTCCTCCTACAATGAGCAGTTCTTC
>-|TRBV5-5|TRBJ2-3|-
CASSLVRGGDTQYF
TGTGCCAGCAGCTTAGTCAGGGGAGGGGATACGCAGTATTTT
>-|TRBV20-1|TRBJ2-7|once
CSASSVYEQYF
TGCAGTGCTAGTTCTGTCTACGAGCAGTACTTC
>TRBD2|TRBV7-6|TRBJ2-7|-
CASSLRLASGSYEQYF
TGTGCCAGCAGCTTACGGTTGGCTAGCGGGAGTTACGAGCAGTACTTC
>TRBD1|TRBV6-5|TRBJ2-1|-
CASRRQGYNEQFF
TGTGCCAGCAGAAGACAGGGATACAATGAGCAGTTCTTC
>-|TRBV14|TRBJ2-3|-
CASSQMASTDTQYF
TGTGCCAGCAGCCAAATGGCTAGCACAGATACGCAGTATTTT
>TRBD2|TRBV10-3|TRBJ2-1|-
CAITKDSGPLSNEQFF
TGTGCCATCACTAAAGATAGCGGGCCTCTCAGTAATGAGCAGTTCTTC